The 19 T cell receptor beta chains below were found in one sample sequenced in a study of T cells in Graves' hyperthyroidism and ophthalmopathy. The CDR3 regions of TCR beta were amplified from RNA transcripts. The TCR CDR3 first-round RT-PCR relied on the HTBI primer set. TCRdb re-derived calls from the multiplex PCR reads in MiXCR, one entry per CDR3 protein. This sample carries roughly 420,000 distinct CDR3 sequences, 15% to 18% of them seen once, and the ten largest clones take around 14%. Sequencing used blood. The source is a woman aged 18-29 years with Graves' hyperthyroidism.

This clonotype was detected a few times. The rearrangement links TRBV29-1 to TRBJ2-1; 7 bases are a match to TRBD1. The CDR3 sequence is 17 residues long. The V segment lost 0 bases and the J segment 4 bases; nucleotides outside the gene matches: 12. The germline gives CDR1 SQVTM, CDR2 ANQGSEA. As DNA, the CDR3 is TGCAGCGTTGAAGAGGGAACGAAGGGGGCCGGTTACAATGAGCAGTTCTTC. This codes for CSVEEGTKGAGYNEQFF.

V usage is TRBV25-1 and J usage is TRBJ1-5; a weak D match, TRBD1 (5 bases). V was trimmed by 7 bases and J by 4 bases, leaving 14 bases between them. The CDR3 extends over 14 amino acids. Germline V gene sequence: CDR1 MGHDK, CDR2 SYGVNS. This chain's CDR3 is CASTPQGGNQPQHF. CDR3 DNA: TGTGCCAGCACCCCTCAGGGTGGTAATCAGCCCCAGCATTTT.

The rearrangement links TRBV7-2 to TRBJ1-2; D perhaps matches TRBD1 (5 bases). CDR1 and CDR2 from the germline V gene are SGHTA and FQGNSA. The CDR3 is made up of 13 amino acids. V lost 6 bases to trimming and J lost 9 bases, with 17 bases between them. CDR3 sequence: CASSFARDGSYTF. The DNA of the CDR3 is TGTGCCAGCAGTTTCGCACGGGACGGTAGCTACACCTTC.

CDR3 loop: CASRDRGLGGELFF. CDR3 in DNA: TGTGCCAGCCGGGACAGGGGGCTGGGCGGGGAGCTGTTTTTT. This chain connects TRBV27 to TRBJ2-2, with TRBD1 identical over 12 bases. The CDR3 consists of 14 residues. Germline V gene data show CDR1 as MNHEY and CDR2 as SMNVEV (reference sequence). J was trimmed by 7 bases and V by 8 bases; bases with no gene match: 5.

This clonotype was recorded at least ten times. The rearrangement uses TRBV3-1 and TRBJ1-1; D is perhaps TRBD1 (6 bases). This CDR3 is built from 15 residues. CDR1 and CDR2 (germline): LGHDT, YNNKEL (reference sequence). The V end lost 4 bases, the J end lost 1 base, and 13 bases lay between the germline ends. CDR3 DNA: TGTGCCAGCAGCCCCAGGGGTGGGGGGAACACTGAAGCTTTCTTT. Its protein product is CASSPRGGGNTEAFF.

This clonotype has a handful of counts. This chain uses TRBV10-3 with TRBJ2-7, with D perhaps TRBD1 or TRBD2 (5 bases each). CDR1 is ENHRY and CDR2 is SYGVKD in the germline V gene. This CDR3 spans 14 amino acids. The V and J ends lost 11 bases and 2 bases respectively, with 19 bases between them. The CDR3 protein is CAVSGTYDPYEQYF. DNA for the CDR3: TGTGCCGTTTCCGGGACCTACGACCCCTACGAGCAGTACTTC.

The CDR3 DNA reads TGCAGTGCTAGAGTCATCGACAGGGGAGATACGCAGTATTTT. This encodes CSARVIDRGDTQYF. V gene TRBV20-1 combines with J gene TRBJ2-3, with TRBD1 identical over 8 bases. Germline lookup yields CDR1 DFQATT and CDR2 SNEGSKA (reference sequence). The CDR3 spans 14 residues. V shed 1 base, J shed 5 bases, and the junction held 5 bases outside the gene matches.

CDR3 sequence: CASRSGTGNQPQHF. For the CDR3, the DNA is TGCGCCAGCAGATCCGGGACGGGCAATCAGCCCCAGCATTTT. The V call is TRBV5-1, the J call TRBJ1-5; possible D gene TRBD1, 5 bases. Trimming took 5 bases from V and 2 from J, leaving 11 bases between them. Germline-derived CDR1 and CDR2 are SGHRS and YFSETQ. The CDR3 contains 14 residues. The full variable domain, rest sourced from reference TRBV5-1 and TRBJ1-5, is KAGVTQTPRYLIKTRGQQVTLSCSPISGHRSVSWYQQTPGQGLQFLFEYFSETQRNKGNFPGRFSGRQFSNSRSEMNVSTLELGDSALYLCASRSGTGNQPQHFGDGTRLSIL.

This clonotype was counted at least ten times. V and J are TRBV12-3 or TRBV12-4 and TRBJ2-2; no clear D. Trimming cost V 6 bases and J 3 bases, with 8 bases left between them. There are 13 residues in the CDR3. CDR3 protein: CASRGWDTGELFF. CDR3 bases: TGTGCCAGCAGGGGTTGGGACACCGGGGAGCTGTTTTTT.

This clonotype has at least ten counts. The V call is TRBV20-1, the J call TRBJ1-1; D perhaps matches TRBD1 (5 bases). Trimming took off 6 bases at V and 1 base at J, with 12 bases between the two ends. The germline V gene encodes CDR1 DFQATT and CDR2 SNEGSKA (reference sequence). CDR3 size: 13 residues. The CDR3 loop reads CSARGAWNTEAFF. The CDR3 DNA reads TGCAGTGCCCGAGGGGCTTGGAACACTGAAGCTTTCTTT.

The sample holds many counts of this clonotype. This chain joins TRBV6-5 and TRBJ2-1; D uncertain. The CDR3 is made up of 14 amino acids. CDR1 and CDR2 from the germline V gene are MNHEY and SVGAGI. Trimming took 0 bases from V and 5 from J, leaving 8 bases between them. The CDR3 nucleotides read TGTGCCAGCAGTTACTCGAACGACAACAATGAGCAGTTCTTC. As protein: CASSYSNDNNEQFF.

The V gene is TRBV5-1, the J gene TRBJ1-2; possible D gene TRBD1, 5 bases. The V end lost 1 base, the J end lost 2 bases, and 15 bases lay between the germline ends. Germline V lookup: CDR1 SGHRS, CDR2 YFSETQ. This CDR3 spans 16 amino acids. CDR3 nucleotide sequence: TGCGCCAGCAGCTTGCCCCCGGCAGGGATAAACTATGGCTACACCTTC. Translation: CASSLPPAGINYGYTF. Using reference TRBV5-1 and TRBJ1-2 for the parts outside the CDR3, the full variable domain is KAGVTQTPRYLIKTRGQQVTLSCSPISGHRSVSWYQQTPGQGLQFLFEYFSETQRNKGNFPGRFSGRQFSNSRSEMNVSTLELGDSALYLCASSLPPAGINYGYTFGSGTRLTVV.

This clonotype has a count of ten or more. The chain carries TRBV6-1 and TRBJ1-2; D is unclear. Between the trimmed V and J ends, which lost 5 bases and 1 base, there was a span of 11 bases. Germline CDR1 reads MNHNS; CDR2 reads SASEGT. CDR3 length equals 14 residues. The CDR3 DNA sequence: TGTGCCAGCAGTTCCGGACGGGGTAACTATGGCTACACCTTC. Amino acids: CASSSGRGNYGYTF.

This clonotype has a handful of counts. The chain joins TRBV7-9 to TRBJ1-5, with D hard to call. Germline V gives CDR1 SEHNR, CDR2 FQNEAQ (reference sequence). This CDR3 is 13 amino acids long. The V gene lost 4 bases and the J gene lost 9 bases, with 13 bases spanning the gap. The DNA of the CDR3 is TGTGCCAGCAGCTCCTCGGCGGGCGGGCCCCAGCATTTT. Translating it yields CASSSSAGGPQHF.

This rearrangement joins TRBV20-1 to TRBJ1-1; maybe TRBD1 (5 bases). Trimming shortened V by 0 bases and J by 7 bases, and 12 bases separated the two germline ends. Germline values: CDR1 DFQATT, CDR2 SNEGSKA (reference sequence). CDR3 length: 13 residues. In nucleotides, the CDR3 is TGCAGTGCTAGAGATCCTCGGGGGTATGAAGCTTTCTTT. Translated, it gives CSARDPRGYEAFF.

J is TRBJ1-1 and V is TRBV6-2 or TRBV6-3; 9 nucleotides match TRBD1. Germline CDR1 and CDR2: MNHEY and SVGEGT. Trimming cost V 7 bases and J 5 bases; bases outside gene matches: 8. This CDR3 contains 14 residues. CDR3 DNA: TGTGCCAGCAACTTGGACAGGGGAGGGACTGAAGCTTTCTTT. The encoded protein is CASNLDRGGTEAFF.

This clonotype was picked up many times. The rearrangement uses TRBV7-8 and TRBJ1-3; no firm D call. V lost 1 base, J lost 7 bases, and 11 bases lay in between. There are 14 residues in the CDR3. The germline V gene has CDR1 SGHVS and CDR2 FQNEAQ. The CDR3 DNA sequence: TGTGCCAGCAGCTTAGGGGTCTCCCACAACACCATATATTTT. It encodes CASSLGVSHNTIYF.

This clonotype was found many times. This chain connects TRBV11-2 to TRBJ2-1, with TRBD2 identical over 11 bases. Per the germline V gene, CDR1 is SGHAT and CDR2 is FQNNGV. With 7 bases clipped from V and 7 bases from J, the junction kept 3 bases outside the gene matches. This CDR3 spans 13 amino acids. CDR3 nucleotides: TGTGCCAGCACGGCTAGCGGGGGGAATGAGCAGTTCTTC. Protein sequence: CASTASGGNEQFF. Using reference TRBV11-2 and TRBJ2-1 for the parts outside the CDR3, the full variable domain is EAGVAQSPRYKIIEKRQSVAFWCNPISGHATLYWYQQILGQGPKLLIQFQNNGVVDDSQLPKDRFSAERLKGVDSTLKIQPAKLEDSAVYLCASTASGGNEQFFGPGTRLTVL.

The chain recombines TRBV3-1 with TRBJ2-1, with 11 bases fitting TRBD2. V shed 4 bases, J shed 9 bases, and the junction held 14 bases outside the gene matches. Germline assignment: CDR1 LGHDT and CDR2 YNNKEL (reference sequence). This CDR3 comprises 17 residues. In DNA form, the CDR3 reads TGTGCCAGCAGCCCGGGGTGGCTAGCGGGAGGTGGGCGTGAGCAGTTCTTC. Its translation is CASSPGWLAGGGREQFF.